The clone carrying this TCR beta chain occurred a few times. What it recognizes is unknown. The CDR3 extends over 12 amino acids. The germline V and J ends were trimmed by 4 bases and 10 bases, with 11 bases remaining between them. In germline, CDR1 is MNHEY, CDR2 SMNVEV (reference sequence). The data stem from a study of T cells after yellow fever vaccination. TCRdb re-called the 5' RACE reads with MiXCR, one entry per CDR3 protein. The sample records 250,000 to 400,000 distinct CDR3 sequences, around 4.5% being singletons. Study-wide results and caveats: The booster saw the reappearance of most primary-vaccination clones (roughly 97% CD4, almost 90% CD8). Peaking on day 5 versus 15, the secondary response was faster but weaker.

The source was PBMCs, collected 15 days after the yellow fever booster vaccination. The sequence derives from a man aged 18 to 30 who received the YFV17D yellow fever vaccine. This chain links TRBV27 with TRBJ2-1; no firm D call. This CDR3 is CASSSGLTEQFF. The CDR3 nucleotides read TGTGCCAGCAGTTCCGGATTAACGGAGCAGTTCTTC.